Here is one T cell receptor beta chain with its context. Its target antigen remains unknown. The record has no base qualities; no much larger clone is one base away. The cohort comprised 670 or so healthy bone marrow donors. At the time of sampling, every cohort member was nominally healthy, though immune exposures that went unrecorded were likely present. The donor was CMV seronegative and belonged to the group of 380 or so seronegative cohort members. Each donor provided a peripheral blood sample, and peripheral blood mononuclear cells were used for TCR beta sequencing. Genomic DNA was extracted from the blood cell samples with the Qiagen DNeasy Blood Extraction Kit. The sample is drawn from a study of cytomegalovirus exposure and HLA in healthy donors (dated by TCRdb to 2016 to 2017). Turning to the overall study: An earlier analysis of fewer than 750 of the donors reported approximately 260 Gb of sequence data and 117 million unique TCR beta sequences obtained from about 179 million T cells. An early release covering about 600 HLA-typed donors comprised approximately 300 gigabases of sequencing data and around 80 million unique TCR sequences. Among the roughly 400 genotyped donors, about 85% belonged to the genetic ancestry cluster associated with self-reported Caucasian donors. The study was designed to test whether signatures of past pathogen exposure could be identified by cataloging public T cell receptors. The T cell repertoires of under 750 subjects were profiled by immunosequencing and related to cytomegalovirus serostatus. A separate validation cohort of over a hundred different subjects was used in addition to the 666-subject first cohort. High-throughput TCR immunosequencing, statistical association of individual TCRs with disease status, and machine learning were combined to predict cytomegalovirus infection status. To study patterns of TCR occurrence, a later analysis re-analyzed previously published TCR beta repertoires from 600 to 750 donors and added high-resolution HLA genotyping. Rather than using new phenotypic data, the later analysis identified candidate immune exposures from TCR beta sequences and from how often those sequences occurred across donors. In an earlier analysis of 500 to 650 of the donors, high-throughput TCR beta sequencing was used to judge whether each TCR beta V gene segment behaved as functional or pseudogenic. Alongside the repertoire data, information on donor age, sex, ethnicity and CMV serostatus was compiled. Genome-wide SNP genotypes for about three fifths of the roughly 670 donors were used in a later genetic analysis, which treated that subset as a discovery cohort. Every discovery cohort repertoire had been produced on one sequencing platform. Both class I and class II loci were covered by HLA typing, at four-digit resolution. The number of typed donors differed by locus: roughly 629-640 for A, B, C, DRB1 and DQB1; approximately 530 for DQA1; 606 for DPA1; and about 450 for DPB1. Four to six DR-DQ haplotypes were handled as single units for association and clustering, since linkage in the cohort was strong. On average, around 230,000 unique TCR beta nucleotide sequences were sequenced per donor among roughly 430 genotyped donors of the cohort, with around 19% of those sequences being non-productive. Study-level results and caveats: Presence/absence analyses assumed roughly uniform sequencing depth across donors, an assumption that may not hold. A later analysis reported that several top co-occurrence clusters appeared linked to parvovirus B19, influenza, CMV and Epstein-Barr virus. A later analysis found that most CMV-associated TCR beta chains appeared HLA-restricted, with HLA associations seemingly driven largely by CMV exposure. When HLA alleles, especially DR and DQ, strongly co-occurred, attributing TCR associations to individual alleles was difficult. A later genetic analysis associated a missense DCLRE1C variant with V-gene and J-gene trimming of TCR beta chains, and an independent cohort replicated the association. In a later analysis, HLA-associated TCR beta chains showed more clonal expansion and lower generation probabilities than non-associated chains that were equally common. A cluster of highly shared sequence variants was judged likely to be a technical artifact of the sequencing pipeline. In the study, approximately 160 TCR beta chains were listed as associated with cytomegalovirus. Correlated functional status among segregating V segments might reflect linkage disequilibrium, but an unknown experimental factor could not be ruled out. For the cohort, immune exposure information was limited to CMV serostatus. A later analysis associated 15,000 or so TCR beta sequences with specific HLA alleles at a false discovery rate of 0.05. In a later analysis, the rate of TCR association differed among HLA loci, with DRB1 alleles having the most associated TCRs and HLA-C alleles having the fewest. A few of the identified cytomegalovirus-associated TCR beta chains were confirmed in vitro to be specific for cytomegalovirus antigens. According to a later genetic analysis, donors in an Asian-associated ancestry cluster had fewer N-insertions in productive TCRs than the roughly 670-donor mean. Because HLA typing was unavailable for some donors at each locus, only the typed subset was used in association tests. According to the authors, the approach could potentially be generalized to other disease states and immunological phenotypes. Only TCR beta chains were sequenced in this cohort, and the absence of alpha or paired-chain data limited detectable features. The earlier analysis of almost 600 of the donors excluded 15 to 20 rarely observed V segments, including chromosome 9 orphons, because counts were too low. Broadly in line with IMGT annotations, most TCR beta V segments showed up in productive rearrangements about 87% or about 30% of the time in an earlier analysis of under 700 of the donors. The classifier was reported to diagnose cytomegalovirus status with high specificity and sensitivity in both the original and validation cohorts. Most TCR sequences were seen in very few donors, while some public TCRs were found in many individuals. Some IMGT-functional V segments, including TRBV6-2 and TRBV6-3, could not be told apart with the 87-base-pair reads, so those segments were excluded. A further reported finding was that TCR beta sequences accurately predicted the HLA-A and HLA-B alleles for most subjects in the first cohort.

Library preparation employed the immunoSEQ multiplex PCR assay. For the multiplex PCR, a mixture combining 60 forward primers for TCR Vbeta segments and 13 reverse primers for TCR Jbeta segments was used. Amplification of the CDR3 region of rearranged TCR beta genes was performed with a multiplex PCR assay on genomic DNA. Amplified TCR beta libraries were sequenced as 87-base-pair reads on the Illumina HiSeq System. For the original study's pipeline: In a later analysis, 77 million or so unique TCR beta chains were counted across the approximately 620 repertoires, and roughly 11 million of these chains were shared by at least two donors. A nearest-neighbor algorithm error-corrected the raw reads and collapsed the reads into unique sequences, merging closely related sequences to remove PCR and sequencing errors. V, D and J gene segments were assigned by aligning CDR3 sequences to IMGT reference sequences. For a sequence to be retained, a match of at least six nucleotides was required to both a V gene segment and a J gene segment. Rearrangements were called productive when the CDR3 lacked stop codons and stayed in frame with V and J; all others were non-productive. CDR3 was defined by IMGT convention, running from the second conserved V-encoded cysteine to the conserved J-encoded phenylalanine. The earlier analysis of more than 450 of the donors excluded sequences that lacked an unambiguous match to a single V gene segment. In an earlier analysis of 587 of the donors, a V segment was called functional when productive rearrangements were above 56.7%, and segregating when the standard deviation between donors exceeded 5%. A statistical classification framework was built to diagnose cytomegalovirus status from the catalog of TCR beta chain sequences. V and J gene assignment, in a later analysis, came from comparing TCR nucleotide sequences with IMGT/GENE-DB human TR gene sequences. In a later analysis, CDR3 sequences and most-parsimonious VDJ recombination scenarios were assigned using the TCRdist pipeline. A later analysis defined each TCR beta chain by its CDR3 amino acid sequence plus V-gene family, and excluded reads lacking a unique V-gene family. To address suspected cross-contamination and a sequencing artifact, a later analysis removed roughly 580 highly shared, low-generation-probability nucleotide sequences. In a later analysis, a clonal expansion index for each public chain was calculated from normalized within-repertoire ranks of inferred template counts. In a later analysis, generation probabilities were computed with a VDJ recombination model fitted to out-of-frame rearrangements, and the resulting probabilities were checked against IGoR. In a later analysis, hypergeometric tests were used to score TCR-TCR, TCR-HLA and TCR-CMV co-occurrence, with a repertoire-size bias correction applied to TCR pairs. In a later analysis, false discovery rates were estimated by permuting HLA or CMV assignments 20 times. A later analysis grouped co-occurring TCRs with DBSCAN, adding TCRdist sequence similarity when clustering within HLA-allele-positive subsets. Repertoires with fewer than 30,000 or more than 120,000 public chains were left out of co-occurrence clustering, as were several repertoires with anomalous nucleotide sharing. Entries here come from immuneACCESS through TCRdb and include only in-frame sequences with V and J called. Some clones fail to appear in such tables; in the studies checked, an unresolved V gene covers under half of the shortfall, and the cause of the remainder is unknown. The DNA gave D and trimming, while V, J and clone size come from that table. The sample contains 200,000 or so clones, 80% to 85% of them found a single time. The ten biggest clones cover approximately 0.74% of the sample.

CDR1 and CDR2 are drawn from the germline V gene (reference sequence): LNHDA, SQIVND. V drops 3 bases and J drops 5 bases, leaving 8 bases in between. The CDR3 holds 14 amino acids from the cysteine to the phenylalanine. The kept DNA is CDR3 alone, 42 bases in frame from the first base. Here the chain combines TRBV19 and TRBJ1-6; the D gene is perhaps TRBD1, on 5 matching bases. Input material: PBMCs. This clonotype was obtained from a young woman in good health and CMV-seronegative. The sequenced DNA is TGTGCCAGTAGTATGGGGGGTAATAATTCACCCCTCCACTTT. This sequence encodes CASSMGGNNSPLHF.